This is a list of T cell receptor beta chains from one sample in a study of T cell responses to AZD1222 COVID-19 vaccine. Sequenced by immunoSEQ multiplex PCR; TCRdb stores in-frame clones only, minus some. The profile shows 80,000 to 130,000 clones, about 88% of them singletons. This specimen was peripheral blood, taken on day 0 of AZD1222 vaccination. The receptors originated from an adult in good health. CDR3s include the opening cysteine and the closing phenylalanine or tryptophan. Each record gives: D gene, V gene, J gene, clone size, CDR3 DNA, CDR3 protein. A D gene is named only where the DNA matches it firmly. Size tells how often a clone was seen (once, few, many) or the class of an expanded clone, and some rows leave it out.

D gene: .
V gene: TRBV5-8
J gene: TRBJ1-1
clone size: .
CDR3 DNA: TGTGCCAGCAGCTTATCGGGATTCCCTGAAGCTTTCTTT
CDR3 protein: CASSLSGFPEAFF

D gene: .
V gene: TRBV5-1
J gene: TRBJ2-5
clone size: .
CDR3 DNA: TGCGCCAGCAGCCGGGAACGTGAAGAGACCCAGTACTTC
CDR3 protein: CASSREREETQYF

D gene: .
V gene: TRBV4-1
J gene: TRBJ2-7
clone size: .
CDR3 DNA: TGCGCCAGCAGCCACCTAGCGAGACCCTACGAGCAGTACTTC
CDR3 protein: CASSHLARPYEQYF

D gene: .
V gene: TRBV19
J gene: TRBJ2-4
clone size: .
CDR3 DNA: TGTGCCAGTAGTATAGGTGTGCGGGCCTTTCTGCAGATAGCCAAAAACATTCAGTACTTC
CDR3 protein: CASSIGVRAFLQIAKNIQYF

D gene: .
V gene: TRBV11-2
J gene: TRBJ1-2
clone size: .
CDR3 DNA: TGTGCCAGCAGCGGTTGGAACTATGGCTACACCTTC
CDR3 protein: CASSGWNYGYTF

D gene: TRBD1
V gene: TRBV10-3
J gene: TRBJ1-2
clone size: .
CDR3 DNA: TGTGCCATCAGTATCGACAGGGTCGGGGGCTACACCTTC
CDR3 protein: CAISIDRVGGYTF

D gene: .
V gene: TRBV7-9
J gene: TRBJ1-2
clone size: .
CDR3 DNA: TGTGCCAGCAGCTTAGACCTGCGGGGCTACACCTTC
CDR3 protein: CASSLDLRGYTF

D gene: .
V gene: TRBV7-9
J gene: TRBJ1-1
clone size: .
CDR3 DNA: TGTGCCAGCAGCCCCCGCACTGAAGCTTTCTTT
CDR3 protein: CASSPRTEAFF

D gene: .
V gene: TRBV5-1
J gene: TRBJ2-5
clone size: .
CDR3 DNA: TGCGCCAGCAGCTTGGTGGGAGCCTCTCAAGAGACCCAGTACTTC
CDR3 protein: CASSLVGASQETQYF

D gene: .
V gene: TRBV7-2
J gene: TRBJ2-2
clone size: few
CDR3 DNA: TGTGCCAGCAGCTTAGTTGAGGGCGGGGAGCTGTTTTTT
CDR3 protein: CASSLVEGGELFF

D gene: .
V gene: TRBV5-1
J gene: TRBJ1-2
clone size: .
CDR3 DNA: TGCGCCAGCAGCTTGGGTAGGGGGTACGACTATGGCTACACCTTC
CDR3 protein: CASSLGRGYDYGYTF

D gene: .
V gene: TRBV11-2
J gene: TRBJ2-7
clone size: .
CDR3 DNA: TGTGCCAGCAGCTTTGGCCAGTCCTACGAGCAGTACTTC
CDR3 protein: CASSFGQSYEQYF

D gene: .
V gene: TRBV12-5
J gene: TRBJ1-1
clone size: .
CDR3 DNA: TGTGCTAGTACGACCTCTCATGCTGAAGCTTTCTTT
CDR3 protein: CASTTSHAEAFF

D gene: TRBD2
V gene: TRBV3-1/TRBV3-2
J gene: TRBJ2-2
clone size: .
CDR3 DNA: TGTGCCAGCAGCCAAAGCGGGAGGGCCCCAGAGGGGGAGCTGTTTTTT
CDR3 protein: CASSQSGRAPEGELFF

D gene: .
V gene: TRBV19
J gene: TRBJ2-3
clone size: .
CDR3 DNA: TGTGCCAGTAGTATAGATCCGCCCCGCACCGGGAGCACAGATACGCAGTATTTT
CDR3 protein: CASSIDPPRTGSTDTQYF

D gene: .
V gene: TRBV7-9
J gene: TRBJ1-1
clone size: .
CDR3 DNA: TGTGCCAGCAGCTTAGACTACAAGAACACTGAAGCTTTCTTT
CDR3 protein: CASSLDYKNTEAFF

D gene: .
V gene: TRBV18
J gene: TRBJ2-1
clone size: .
CDR3 DNA: TGTGCCAGCTCCCCGCCCCAGGGGCTATCCTACGAGCAGTTCTTC
CDR3 protein: CASSPPQGLSYEQFF

D gene: .
V gene: TRBV5-1
J gene: TRBJ2-7
clone size: .
CDR3 DNA: TGCGCCAGCAGCTTGGTCGGGCCTAACGAGCAGTACTTC
CDR3 protein: CASSLVGPNEQYF

D gene: .
V gene: TRBV28
J gene: TRBJ2-1
clone size: once
CDR3 DNA: TGTGCCAGCAGTTCCCCCCGGGGGGCACCCTACAATGAGCAGTTCTTC
CDR3 protein: CASSSPRGAPYNEQFF

D gene: .
V gene: TRBV2
J gene: TRBJ1-4
clone size: .
CDR3 DNA: TGTGCCAGCAGCGGGCGGGGGCGAACTAATGAAAAACTGTTTTTT
CDR3 protein: CASSGRGRTNEKLFF

D gene: TRBD1
V gene: TRBV5-1
J gene: TRBJ1-1
clone size: .
CDR3 DNA: TGCGCCAGCAGCTTGGGGCAGGGGGGATGGACTGAAGCTTTCTTT
CDR3 protein: CASSLGQGGWTEAFF

D gene: TRBD1
V gene: TRBV5-1
J gene: TRBJ2-5
clone size: .
CDR3 DNA: TGCGCCAGCAGCCCAACAGGGGTTTGGGAGACCCAGTACTTC
CDR3 protein: CASSPTGVWETQYF

D gene: .
V gene: TRBV10-3
J gene: TRBJ2-1
clone size: once
CDR3 DNA: TGTGCCATCAGGGAACCGGGACTCTACTACAATGAGCAGTTCTTC
CDR3 protein: CAIREPGLYYNEQFF

D gene: TRBD2
V gene: TRBV27
J gene: TRBJ2-1
clone size: once
CDR3 DNA: TGTGCCAGCAGTTTGGGAACTAGCGTCTCCTACAATGAGCAGTTCTTC
CDR3 protein: CASSLGTSVSYNEQFF

D gene: .
V gene: TRBV28
J gene: TRBJ2-5
clone size: once
CDR3 DNA: TGTGCCAGCAGTTTCCAAAACTTACAGGGTTCTGGAGAGACCCAGTACTTC
CDR3 protein: CASSFQNLQGSGETQYF

D gene: .
V gene: TRBV19
J gene: TRBJ2-7
clone size: .
CDR3 DNA: TGTGCCAGTAGTCCCGGGTTTCAAGAGCAGTACTTC
CDR3 protein: CASSPGFQEQYF

D gene: TRBD1
V gene: TRBV15
J gene: TRBJ1-2
clone size: .
CDR3 DNA: TGTGCCACCAGCAGAGATAAGGGACAGGTCTATGGCTACACCTTC
CDR3 protein: CATSRDKGQVYGYTF

D gene: TRBD2
V gene: TRBV2
J gene: TRBJ2-1
clone size: .
CDR3 DNA: TGTGCCAGCAGTGACACTAGCGGCCACAATGAGCAGTTCTTC
CDR3 protein: CASSDTSGHNEQFF

D gene: .
V gene: TRBV9
J gene: TRBJ2-1
clone size: .
CDR3 DNA: TGTGCCAGCAGCCCCGGGCCCCCGGGGCCGGGTGAGCAGTTCTTC
CDR3 protein: CASSPGPPGPGEQFF

D gene: .
V gene: TRBV6-4
J gene: TRBJ1-6
clone size: .
CDR3 DNA: TGTGCCAGCAGTCCTGTGGCAAGCTCCTATAATTCACCCCTCCACTTT
CDR3 protein: CASSPVASSYNSPLHF

D gene: .
V gene: TRBV2
J gene: TRBJ2-6
clone size: .
CDR3 DNA: TGTGCCAGCAGTAAGGATTCCACCAGCACCAACGTCCTGACTTTC
CDR3 protein: CASSKDSTSTNVLTF

D gene: .
V gene: TRBV3-1/TRBV3-2
J gene: TRBJ1-6
clone size: .
CDR3 DNA: TGTGCCAGCAGCCAAGATAGGGGCAGCAGGTATAATTCACCCCTCCACTTT
CDR3 protein: CASSQDRGSRYNSPLHF

D gene: .
V gene: TRBV6-6
J gene: TRBJ1-4
clone size: .
CDR3 DNA: TGTGCCAGCAGTTACTCATGGGGTGAAAAACTGTTTTTT
CDR3 protein: CASSYSWGEKLFF

D gene: TRBD2
V gene: TRBV3-1/TRBV3-2
J gene: TRBJ2-2
clone size: .
CDR3 DNA: TGTGCCAGCAGCCCCAGGCCAGCGGGAGGGATATCGGGCACCGGGGAGCTGTTTTTT
CDR3 protein: CASSPRPAGGISGTGELFF

D gene: .
V gene: TRBV3-1/TRBV3-2
J gene: TRBJ2-3
clone size: .
CDR3 DNA: TGTGCCAGCAGCCTTGAAAGAACAGGCTATATCACAGATACGCAGTATTTT
CDR3 protein: CASSLERTGYITDTQYF

D gene: TRBD2
V gene: TRBV5-5
J gene: TRBJ2-1
clone size: .
CDR3 DNA: TGTGCCAGCAGATCTTGGCGGGGGGACTCCTACAATGAGCAGTTCTTC
CDR3 protein: CASRSWRGDSYNEQFF

D gene: .
V gene: TRBV10-2
J gene: TRBJ1-1
clone size: .
CDR3 DNA: TGCGCCAGCAGGGCATCCGTAGTTATCACTGAAGCTTTCTTT
CDR3 protein: CASRASVVITEAFF

D gene: .
V gene: TRBV10-1
J gene: TRBJ2-5
clone size: .
CDR3 DNA: TGCGCCAGCAGTGAGGGGCAGGCTCAAGAGACCCAGTACTTC
CDR3 protein: CASSEGQAQETQYF

D gene: TRBD1
V gene: TRBV5-1
J gene: TRBJ2-5
clone size: .
CDR3 DNA: TGCGCCAGCAGCGCGACAGGGGTAGGCGAGACCCAGTACTTC
CDR3 protein: CASSATGVGETQYF

D gene: .
V gene: TRBV23-1
J gene: TRBJ1-2
clone size: .
CDR3 DNA: TGCGCCAGCGGTCAAAGACACAGGGCATGGTATGGCTACACCTTC
CDR3 protein: CASGQRHRAWYGYTF